This T cell receptor beta chain was identified during a study of blood T cell repertoires in COVID-19. The study assigned cohorts using participant-reported clinical history. Either two negative PCRs, clearance, or symptom resolution qualified Cohort 3 donors as recovered. Per the original methods: Amplifying reference gene primers gave estimates of nucleated cell counts. Produced via immunoSEQ multiplex PCR; TCRdb's table is partial and in-frame only. V and J calls plus clone size are reproduced from that table; the DNA served to infer D and trimming. The data contain about 300,000 clones, approximately 92% of them singletons. Worth noting for this clone: Distinct nucleotide sequences in the sample also encode this CDR3.

CDR1 and CDR2 (germline): SGHDT, YYEEEE. The length of the CDR3 is 12 residues. The V end lost 4 bases, the J end lost 7 bases, and 9 bases lay between the germline ends. The sequence was obtained from a woman aged 25 to 45 who had recovered from COVID-19. The sample consisted of PBMCs or T cells enriched from blood (not recorded which). The genes are TRBV5-6 and TRBJ2-1; unclear D gene. The CDR3 is CASSPTGNEQFF. In DNA, the CDR3 is TGTGCCAGCAGCCCGACTGGGAATGAGCAGTTCTTC. The full variable domain, in which reference TRBV5-6 and TRBJ2-1 provide the parts outside the CDR3, is DAGVTQSPTHLIKTRGQQVTLRCSPKSGHDTVSWYQQALGQGPQFIFQYYEEEERQRGNFPDRFSGHQFPNYSSELNVNALLLGDSALYLCASSPTGNEQFFGPGTRLTVL.